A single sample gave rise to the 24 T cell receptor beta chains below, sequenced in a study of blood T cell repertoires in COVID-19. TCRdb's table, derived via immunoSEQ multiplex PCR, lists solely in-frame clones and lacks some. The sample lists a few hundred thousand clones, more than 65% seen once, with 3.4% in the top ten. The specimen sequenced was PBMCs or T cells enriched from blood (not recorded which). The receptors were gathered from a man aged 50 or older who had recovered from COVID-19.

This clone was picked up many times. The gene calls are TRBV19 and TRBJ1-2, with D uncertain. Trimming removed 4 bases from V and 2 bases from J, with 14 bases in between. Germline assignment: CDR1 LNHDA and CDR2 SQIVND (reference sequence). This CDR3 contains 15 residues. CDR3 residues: CASSRTTSGNYGYTF. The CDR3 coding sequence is TGTGCCAGTAGTAGAACAACGTCGGGGAACTATGGCTACACCTTC.

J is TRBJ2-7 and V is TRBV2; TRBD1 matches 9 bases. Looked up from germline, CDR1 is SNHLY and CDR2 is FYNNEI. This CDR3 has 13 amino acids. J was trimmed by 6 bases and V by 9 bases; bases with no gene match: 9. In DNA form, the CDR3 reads TGTGCCAGAGCCGGGACAGGGAGGACCGAGCAGTACTTC. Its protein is CARAGTGRTEQYF.

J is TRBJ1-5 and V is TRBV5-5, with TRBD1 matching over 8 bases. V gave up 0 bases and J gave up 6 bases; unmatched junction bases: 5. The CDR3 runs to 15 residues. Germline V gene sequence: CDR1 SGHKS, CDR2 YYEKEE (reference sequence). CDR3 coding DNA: TGTGCCAGCAGCTTGGGACAGGGGAAGAGTCAGCCCCAGCATTTT. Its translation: CASSLGQGKSQPQHF.

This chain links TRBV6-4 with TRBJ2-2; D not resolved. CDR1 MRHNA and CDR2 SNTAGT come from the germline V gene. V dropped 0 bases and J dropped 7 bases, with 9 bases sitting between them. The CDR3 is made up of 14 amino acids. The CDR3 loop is CASSDSLVGGELFF. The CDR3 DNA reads TGTGCCAGCAGTGACTCCCTAGTCGGCGGGGAGCTGTTTTTT.

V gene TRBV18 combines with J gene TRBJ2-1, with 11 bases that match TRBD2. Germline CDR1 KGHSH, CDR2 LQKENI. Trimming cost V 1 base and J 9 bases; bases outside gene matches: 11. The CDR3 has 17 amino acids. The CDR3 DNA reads TGTGCCAGCTCACCACTAGGGGGTACTAGCGGGAGCATTGAGCAGTTCTTC. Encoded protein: CASSPLGGTSGSIEQFF.

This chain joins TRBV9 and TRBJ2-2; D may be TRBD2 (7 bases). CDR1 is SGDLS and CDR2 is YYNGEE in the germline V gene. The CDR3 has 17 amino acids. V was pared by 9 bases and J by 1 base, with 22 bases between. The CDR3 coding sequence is TGTGCCACCTCTCCCGGGGGGCCTCACTTGAACACCGGGGAGCTGTTTTTT. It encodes CATSPGGPHLNTGELFF. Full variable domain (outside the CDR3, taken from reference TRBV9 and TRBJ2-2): DSGVTQTPKHLITATGQRVTLRCSPRSGDLSVYWYQQSLDQGLQFLIQYYNGEERAKGNILERFSAQQFPDLHSELNLSSLELGDSALYFCATSPGGPHLNTGELFFGEGSRLTVL.

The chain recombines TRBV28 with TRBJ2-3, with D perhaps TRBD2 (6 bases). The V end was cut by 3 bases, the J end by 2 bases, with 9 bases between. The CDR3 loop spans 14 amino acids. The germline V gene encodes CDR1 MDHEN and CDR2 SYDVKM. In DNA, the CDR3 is TGTGCCAGCAGTTTGGCGGGAACCACAGATACGCAGTATTTT. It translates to CASSLAGTTDTQYF.

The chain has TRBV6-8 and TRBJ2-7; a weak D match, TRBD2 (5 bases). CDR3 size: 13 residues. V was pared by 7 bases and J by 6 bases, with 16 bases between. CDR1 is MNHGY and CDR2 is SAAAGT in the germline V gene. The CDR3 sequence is CASKTAGVGEQYF. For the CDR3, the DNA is TGTGCCAGCAAAACGGCCGGGGTCGGCGAGCAGTACTTC.

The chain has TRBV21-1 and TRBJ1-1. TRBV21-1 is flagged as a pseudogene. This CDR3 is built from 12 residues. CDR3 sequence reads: CASSSPASGAFF. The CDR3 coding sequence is TGTGCCAGCAGCAGTCCTGCCTCCGGTGCTTTCTTT.

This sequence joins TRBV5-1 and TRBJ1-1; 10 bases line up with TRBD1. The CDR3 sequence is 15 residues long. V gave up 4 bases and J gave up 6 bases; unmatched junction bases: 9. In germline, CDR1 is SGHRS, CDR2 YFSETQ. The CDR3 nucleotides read TGCGCCAGCAGCCCGCGACAGGGGGCGAGGGCTGAAGCTTTCTTT. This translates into CASSPRQGARAEAFF.

For the CDR3, the DNA is TGTGCCAGTAGTATAGCCACAGGGTACTCCTACAATGAGCAGTTCTTC. This sequence encodes CASSIATGYSYNEQFF. V is TRBV19 and J is TRBJ2-1, with TRBD1 as a possible D gene (6 bases). Germline V lookup: CDR1 LNHDA, CDR2 SQIVND (reference sequence). CDR3 size: 16 residues. V gave up 1 base and J gave up 0 bases, with 10 bases separating them.

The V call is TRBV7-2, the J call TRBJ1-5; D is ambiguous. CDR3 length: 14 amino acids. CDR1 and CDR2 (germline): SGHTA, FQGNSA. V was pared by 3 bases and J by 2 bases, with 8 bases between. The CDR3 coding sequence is TGTGCCAGCAGCTTGGTGAGAGGCAATCAGCCCCAGCATTTT. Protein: CASSLVRGNQPQHF. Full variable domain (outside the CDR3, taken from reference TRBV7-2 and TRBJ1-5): GAGVSQSPSNKVTEKGKDVELRCDPISGHTALYWYRQSLGQGLEFLIYFQGNSAPDKSGLPSDRFSAERTGGSVSTLTIQRTQQEDSAVYLCASSLVRGNQPQHFGDGTRLSIL.

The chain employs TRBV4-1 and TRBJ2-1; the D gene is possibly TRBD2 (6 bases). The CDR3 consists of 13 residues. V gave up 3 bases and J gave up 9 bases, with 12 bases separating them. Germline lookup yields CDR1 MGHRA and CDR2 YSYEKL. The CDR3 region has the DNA TGCGCCAGCAGCCAGGGGACTGCAGGTGAGCAGTTCTTC. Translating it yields CASSQGTAGEQFF.

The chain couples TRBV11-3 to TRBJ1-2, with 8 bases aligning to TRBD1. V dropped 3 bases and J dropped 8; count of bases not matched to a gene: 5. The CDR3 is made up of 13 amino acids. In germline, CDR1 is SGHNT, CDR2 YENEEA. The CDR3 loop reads CASSFQGARGYTF. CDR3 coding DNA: TGTGCCAGCAGCTTCCAGGGGGCGCGGGGCTACACCTTC.

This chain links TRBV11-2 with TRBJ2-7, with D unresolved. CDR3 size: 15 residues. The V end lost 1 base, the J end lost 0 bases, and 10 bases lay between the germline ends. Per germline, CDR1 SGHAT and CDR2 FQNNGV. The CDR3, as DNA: TGTGCCAGCAGCTTAGGAGTACCCCCCTCCTACGAGCAGTACTTC. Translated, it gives CASSLGVPPSYEQYF. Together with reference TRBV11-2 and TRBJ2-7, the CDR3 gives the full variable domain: EAGVAQSPRYKIIEKRQSVAFWCNPISGHATLYWYQQILGQGPKLLIQFQNNGVVDDSQLPKDRFSAERLKGVDSTLKIQPAKLEDSAVYLCASSLGVPPSYEQYFGPGTRLTVT.

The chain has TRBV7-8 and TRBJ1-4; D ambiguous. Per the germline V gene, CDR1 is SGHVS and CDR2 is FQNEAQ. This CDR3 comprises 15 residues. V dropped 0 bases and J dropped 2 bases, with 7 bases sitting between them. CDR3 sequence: CASSLAAGTNEKLFF. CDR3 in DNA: TGTGCCAGCAGCTTAGCCGCCGGTACTAATGAAAAACTGTTTTTT. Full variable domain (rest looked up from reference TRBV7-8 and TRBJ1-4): GAGVSQSPRYKVAKRGQDVALRCDPISGHVSLFWYQQALGQGPEFLTYFQNEAQLDKSGLPSDRFFAERPEGSVSTLKIQRTQQEDSAVYLCASSLAAGTNEKLFFGSGTQLSVL.

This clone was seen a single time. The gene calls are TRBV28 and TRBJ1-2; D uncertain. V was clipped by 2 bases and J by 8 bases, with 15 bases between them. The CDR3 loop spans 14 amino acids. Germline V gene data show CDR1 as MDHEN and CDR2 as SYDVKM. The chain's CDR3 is CASSLSFNSGGYTF. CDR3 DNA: TGTGCCAGCAGTTTAAGCTTTAACAGTGGGGGCTACACCTTC.

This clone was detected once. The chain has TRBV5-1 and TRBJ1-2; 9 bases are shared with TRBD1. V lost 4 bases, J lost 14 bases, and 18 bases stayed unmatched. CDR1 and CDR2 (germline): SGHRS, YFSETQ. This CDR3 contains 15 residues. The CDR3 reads CASSPVVGQGPLFTF. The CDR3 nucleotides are TGCGCCAGCAGCCCGGTGGTCGGACAGGGGCCCCTATTTACCTTC.

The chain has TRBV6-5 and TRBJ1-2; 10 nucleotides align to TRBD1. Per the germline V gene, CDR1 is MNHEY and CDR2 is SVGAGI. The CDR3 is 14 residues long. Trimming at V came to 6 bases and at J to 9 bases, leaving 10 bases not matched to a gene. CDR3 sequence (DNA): TGTGCCAGCAGGGGACTCGGGACAGGGGAGAGCTACACCTTC. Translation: CASRGLGTGESYTF.

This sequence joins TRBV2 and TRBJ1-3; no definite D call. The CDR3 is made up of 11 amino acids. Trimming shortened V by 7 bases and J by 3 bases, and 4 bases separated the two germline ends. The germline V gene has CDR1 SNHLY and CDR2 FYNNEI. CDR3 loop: CASILGNTIYF. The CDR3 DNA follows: TGTGCCAGCATCCTTGGAAACACCATATATTTT.

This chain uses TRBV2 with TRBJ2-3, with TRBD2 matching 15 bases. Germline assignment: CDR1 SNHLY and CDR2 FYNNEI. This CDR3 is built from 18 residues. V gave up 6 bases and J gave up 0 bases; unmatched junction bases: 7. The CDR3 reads CASSPWGTSGGSTDTQYF. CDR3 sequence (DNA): TGTGCCAGCAGCCCCTGGGGGACTAGCGGGGGGAGCACAGATACGCAGTATTTT.

The CDR3 DNA is TGTGCCAGCAGCGCCGATACTAGTATGGATGAGCAGTTCTTC. Translating it yields CASSADTSMDEQFF. The chain employs TRBV11-3 and TRBJ2-1, with D maybe TRBD2 (5 bases). Deletions cut 5 bases from V and 8 bases from J, with 16 bases between. There are 14 residues in the CDR3. Germline V CDR1 and CDR2: SGHNT, YENEEA.

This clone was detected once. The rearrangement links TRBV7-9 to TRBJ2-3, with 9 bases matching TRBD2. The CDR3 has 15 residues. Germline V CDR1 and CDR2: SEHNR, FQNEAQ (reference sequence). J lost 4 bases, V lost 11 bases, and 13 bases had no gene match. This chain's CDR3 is CASHFFLAGADTQYF. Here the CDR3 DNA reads TGTGCCTCCCATTTTTTTTTAGCGGGAGCAGATACGCAGTATTTT.

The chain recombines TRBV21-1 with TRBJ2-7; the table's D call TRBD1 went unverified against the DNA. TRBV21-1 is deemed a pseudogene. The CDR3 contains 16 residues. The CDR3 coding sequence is TGTGCCAGCAGAACTTACCACCGGGACAGGGATCACGAGCAGTACTTC. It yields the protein CASRTYHRDRDHEQYF.